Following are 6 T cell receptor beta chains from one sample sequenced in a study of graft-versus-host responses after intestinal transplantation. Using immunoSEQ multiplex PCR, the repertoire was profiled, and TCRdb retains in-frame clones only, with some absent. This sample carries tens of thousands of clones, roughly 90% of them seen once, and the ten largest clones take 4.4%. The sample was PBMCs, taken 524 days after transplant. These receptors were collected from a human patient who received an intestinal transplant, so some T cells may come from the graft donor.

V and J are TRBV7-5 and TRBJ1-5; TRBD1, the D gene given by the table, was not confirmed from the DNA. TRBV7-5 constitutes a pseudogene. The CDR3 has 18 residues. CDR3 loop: CARSFNQGMEYSNQPQHF. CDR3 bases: TGTGCCAGAAGCTTTAACCAGGGGATGGAATATAGCAATCAGCCCCAGCATTTT.

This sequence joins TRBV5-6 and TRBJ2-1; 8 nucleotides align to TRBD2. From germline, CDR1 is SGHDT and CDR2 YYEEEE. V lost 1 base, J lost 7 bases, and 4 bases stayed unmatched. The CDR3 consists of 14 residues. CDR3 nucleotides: TGTGCCAGCAGCTTGCCCAGCGGGAGAAATGAGCAGTTCTTC. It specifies CASSLPSGRNEQFF.

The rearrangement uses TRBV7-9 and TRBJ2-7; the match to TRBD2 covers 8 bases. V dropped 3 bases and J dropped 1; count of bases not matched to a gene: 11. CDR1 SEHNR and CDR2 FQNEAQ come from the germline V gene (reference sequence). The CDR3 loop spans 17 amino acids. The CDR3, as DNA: TGTGCCAGCAGCTTTCCCTCGGGAGGGCCGGGGTCCTACGAGCAGTACTTC. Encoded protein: CASSFPSGGPGSYEQYF. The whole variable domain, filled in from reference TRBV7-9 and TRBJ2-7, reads DTGVSQNPRHKITKRGQNVTFRCDPISEHNRLYWYRQTLGQGPEFLTYFQNEAQLEKSRLLSDRFSAERPKGSFSTLEIQRTEQGDSAMYLCASSFPSGGPGSYEQYFGPGTRLTVT.

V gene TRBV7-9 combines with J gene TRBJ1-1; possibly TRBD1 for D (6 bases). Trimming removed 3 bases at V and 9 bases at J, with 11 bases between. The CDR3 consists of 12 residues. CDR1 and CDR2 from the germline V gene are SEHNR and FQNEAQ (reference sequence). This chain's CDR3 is CASSLGGRQAFF. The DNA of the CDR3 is TGTGCCAGCAGCTTGGGGGGGCGCCAAGCTTTCTTT.

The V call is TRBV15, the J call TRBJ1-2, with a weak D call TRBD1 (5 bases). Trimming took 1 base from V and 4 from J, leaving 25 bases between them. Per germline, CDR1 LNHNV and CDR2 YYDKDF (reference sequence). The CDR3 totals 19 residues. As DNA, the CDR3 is TGTGCCACCAGCAGAGGATCTCTGCTACCTATCAGGGATGGCTATGGCTACACCTTC. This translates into CATSRGSLLPIRDGYGYTF.

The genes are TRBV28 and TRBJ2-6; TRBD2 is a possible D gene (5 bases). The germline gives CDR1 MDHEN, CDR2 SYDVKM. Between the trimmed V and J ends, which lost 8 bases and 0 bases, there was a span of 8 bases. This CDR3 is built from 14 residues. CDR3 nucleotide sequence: TGTGCCAGCTCGGGGAGCTCTGGGGCCAACGTCCTGACTTTC. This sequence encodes CASSGSSGANVLTF.